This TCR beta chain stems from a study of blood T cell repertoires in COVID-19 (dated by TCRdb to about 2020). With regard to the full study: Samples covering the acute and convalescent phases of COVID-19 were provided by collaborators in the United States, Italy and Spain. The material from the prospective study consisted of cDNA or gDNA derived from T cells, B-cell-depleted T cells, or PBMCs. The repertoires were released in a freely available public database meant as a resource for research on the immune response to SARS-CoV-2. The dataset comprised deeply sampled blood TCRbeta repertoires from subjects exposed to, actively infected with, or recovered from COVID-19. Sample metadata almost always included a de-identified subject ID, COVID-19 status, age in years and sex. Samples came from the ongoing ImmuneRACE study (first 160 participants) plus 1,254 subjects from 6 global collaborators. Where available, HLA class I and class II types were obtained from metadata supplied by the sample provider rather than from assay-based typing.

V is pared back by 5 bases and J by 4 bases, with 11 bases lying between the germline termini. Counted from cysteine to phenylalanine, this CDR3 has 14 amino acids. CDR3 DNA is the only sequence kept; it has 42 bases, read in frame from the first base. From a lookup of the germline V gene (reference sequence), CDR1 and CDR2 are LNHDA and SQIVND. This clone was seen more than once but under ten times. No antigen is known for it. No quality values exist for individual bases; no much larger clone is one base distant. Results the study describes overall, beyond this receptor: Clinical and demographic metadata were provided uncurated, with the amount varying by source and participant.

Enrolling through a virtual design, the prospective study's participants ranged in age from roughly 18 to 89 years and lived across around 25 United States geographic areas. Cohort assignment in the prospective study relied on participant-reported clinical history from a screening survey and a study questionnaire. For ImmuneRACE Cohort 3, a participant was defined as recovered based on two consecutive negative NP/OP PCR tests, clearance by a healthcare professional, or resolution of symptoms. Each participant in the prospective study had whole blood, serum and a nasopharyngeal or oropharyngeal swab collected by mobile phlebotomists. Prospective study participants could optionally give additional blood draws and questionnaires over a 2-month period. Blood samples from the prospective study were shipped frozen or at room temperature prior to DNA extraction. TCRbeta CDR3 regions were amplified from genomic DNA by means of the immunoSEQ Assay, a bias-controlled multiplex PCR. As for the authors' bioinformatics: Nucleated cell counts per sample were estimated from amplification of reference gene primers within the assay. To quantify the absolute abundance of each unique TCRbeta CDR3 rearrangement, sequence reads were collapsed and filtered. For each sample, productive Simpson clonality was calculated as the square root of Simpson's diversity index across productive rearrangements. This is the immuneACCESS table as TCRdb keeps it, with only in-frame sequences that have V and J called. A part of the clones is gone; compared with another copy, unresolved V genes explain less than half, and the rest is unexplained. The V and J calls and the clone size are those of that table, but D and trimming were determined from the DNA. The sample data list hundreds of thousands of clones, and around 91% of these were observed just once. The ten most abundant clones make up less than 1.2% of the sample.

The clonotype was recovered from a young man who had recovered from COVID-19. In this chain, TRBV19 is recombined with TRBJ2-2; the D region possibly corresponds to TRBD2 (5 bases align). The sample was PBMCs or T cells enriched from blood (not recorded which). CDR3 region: CASSPGLFTGELFF. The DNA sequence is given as TGTGCCAGTAGTCCCGGACTGTTCACCGGGGAGCTGTTTTTT.